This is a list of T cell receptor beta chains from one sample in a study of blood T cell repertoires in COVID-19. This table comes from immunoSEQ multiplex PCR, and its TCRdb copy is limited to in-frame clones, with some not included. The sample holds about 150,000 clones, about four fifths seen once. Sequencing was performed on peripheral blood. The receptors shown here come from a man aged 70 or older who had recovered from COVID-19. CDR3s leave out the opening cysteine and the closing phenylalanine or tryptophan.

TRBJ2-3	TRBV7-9	ASSFTGPLDTQY
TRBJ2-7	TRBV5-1	ASSLGAPGQGATYEQY
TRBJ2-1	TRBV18	ASSPNIAGENFYEQF
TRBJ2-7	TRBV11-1	ASSPRGPGGYEQY
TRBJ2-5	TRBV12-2	ASRLSGWQETQY
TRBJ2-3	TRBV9	ASSVGVSGTGSTDTQY
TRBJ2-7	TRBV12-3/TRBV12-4	ASSFGRSYEQY
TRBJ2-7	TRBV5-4	ASSLGRDRAEQY
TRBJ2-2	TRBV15	ATSRGGRGTGELF
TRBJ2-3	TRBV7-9	ASMTSTSTDTQY
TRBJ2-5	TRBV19	ASSVSPKGETQY
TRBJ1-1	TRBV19	ASTQQGDLNTEAF
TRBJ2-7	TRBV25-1	ASSPLRVLQVGLYEQY
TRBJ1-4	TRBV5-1	ASSEDRGSGEKLF
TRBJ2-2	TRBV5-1	ASSSRGLAGFRTGELF
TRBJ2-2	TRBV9	ASSSTGAGTGELF
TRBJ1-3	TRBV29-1	SAGSGVGNTIY
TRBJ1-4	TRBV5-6	ATAPQGLDEKLF
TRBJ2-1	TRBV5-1	ASSPGLAGGNEQF
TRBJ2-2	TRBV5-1	ASSFSILAANTGELF
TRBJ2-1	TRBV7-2	ASSRTSGRNSYNEQF
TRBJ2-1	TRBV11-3	ASSPGQGKEQF
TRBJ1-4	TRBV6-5	ASSSGVITNEKLF
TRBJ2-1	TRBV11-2	ASSLDHSYNEQF
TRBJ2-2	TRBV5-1	ASSLAPNTGELF
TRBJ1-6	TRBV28	ASSPGTGGSPLH
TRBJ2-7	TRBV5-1	ASSGTGLASYEQY
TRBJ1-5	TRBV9	ASSVATGDGQPQH
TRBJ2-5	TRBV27	ASSLVSGYETQY
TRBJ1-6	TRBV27	ASSPLGTGVGSPLH
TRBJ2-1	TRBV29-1	SVEGYDSQRSYNEQF
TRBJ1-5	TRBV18	ASSSLGGSNQPQH
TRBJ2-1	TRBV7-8	ASSLKVWRDREQF
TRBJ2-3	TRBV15	ATSRDGGTDTQY
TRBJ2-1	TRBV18	ASSPLPREAHNEQF
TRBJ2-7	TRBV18	ASSSGLAVNSYEQY
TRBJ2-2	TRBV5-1	ASSLAGGPDTGELF
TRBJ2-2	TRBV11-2	ASSSREAWGQAGELF
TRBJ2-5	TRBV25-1	ASTGQGAEETQY
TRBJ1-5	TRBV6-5	ASRGQGGQPQH
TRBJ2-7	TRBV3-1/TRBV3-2	ASSQEPSEQY
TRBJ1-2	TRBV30	AWSVQGRGGYT